Listed below are T cell receptor beta chains from one sample, sequenced in a study of shared clonotypes between healthy human individuals. TCRdb's table, derived via immunoSEQ multiplex PCR, lists solely in-frame clones and lacks some. The sample contains about 690,000 clones, 90% of which appear only once. Sequences were obtained from memory CD8+ T cells from PBMCs. The origin of the receptors is a man between 18 and 29 years old in good health. Some clones in this sample may be carry-over from other donors' samples. The conserved cysteine and the conserved F or W are not part of the CDR3 here. The order of the fields is J gene, V gene, clone size, CDR3 protein. Clone size is shown for a subset of rows, as once, few, many or a class of expanded clone.

TRBJ2-3 | TRBV5-6 | NA | ASSIGGADTQY
TRBJ2-1 | TRBV9 | NA | ASSQGLAGGVEQF
TRBJ1-6 | TRBV13 | NA | ASSLEEGARNSPLH
TRBJ1-5 | TRBV27 | NA | ASSWTGGNQPQH
TRBJ1-2 | TRBV19 | NA | ASSTGRNGYT
TRBJ1-5 | TRBV4-2 | NA | ASSQAGINQPQH
TRBJ1-1 | TRBV2 | NA | ASSGLSSYTEAF
TRBJ1-2 | TRBV5-6 | NA | ASSSIQENYGYT
TRBJ1-2 | TRBV29-1 | NA | SGSLAMTVNYGYT
TRBJ2-4 | TRBV27 | NA | ASSWGTSGKNIQY
TRBJ1-5 | TRBV28 | NA | ASSSPGQGYVNQPQH
TRBJ1-4 | TRBV25-1 | NA | ASSVRDLRGNEKLF
TRBJ2-7 | TRBV27 | NA | ASSLGAGGWSYEQY
TRBJ2-1 | TRBV11-2 | once | ASSSTETGSYNEQF
TRBJ2-7 | TRBV19 | NA | ASSIDLEETSYEQY
TRBJ1-5 | TRBV21-1 | NA | ASSQDSKCTQH
TRBJ2-7 | TRBV5-1 | NA | ASSLVGDREHEQY
TRBJ1-5 | TRBV6-4 | NA | ASSEEGTSQPQH
TRBJ2-1 | TRBV9 | NA | ASSGAGAPYNEQF
TRBJ2-5 | TRBV7-9 | NA | ASSRRQGPPTQY
TRBJ1-1 | TRBV23-1 | NA | ASSRRRVQGRVWDTEAF
TRBJ2-5 | TRBV5-1 | NA | ASGHGRGETQY
TRBJ1-4 | TRBV6-1 | NA | ASIGSGGEKLF
TRBJ2-7 | TRBV4-1 | NA | ASSQDMSGRYEQY
TRBJ1-1 | TRBV7-9 | few | ASSLARANTEAF
TRBJ2-7 | TRBV30 | NA | AWRDLGGPEQY
TRBJ2-2 | TRBV6-1 | NA | ASSDYTGELF
TRBJ2-5 | TRBV5-4 | NA | ASSYPPTGEETQY
TRBJ2-3 | TRBV10-3 | NA | AISLGGGTDTQY
TRBJ1-1 | TRBV7-9 | NA | ASSSHIGGGTEAF
TRBJ1-5 | TRBV19 | NA | ASSIYSSNQPQH
TRBJ2-7 | TRBV30 | NA | AWSVRSSYEQY
TRBJ2-1 | TRBV5-1 | NA | ASSLEGWVNEQF
TRBJ2-1 | TRBV2 | NA | ASSASGSYNEQF